Each of the 4 T cell receptor beta chains below was sequenced from the same sample in a study of human T cells and chemical hapten exposure. Someone pulled total RNA out of unfractionated whole blood. For the library, individual cDNA molecules each received unique molecular identifiers. TCRdb re-called the reads through MiXCR, storing one row per CDR3 protein. This table holds about 120,000 distinct CDR3 sequences, about 7.7% found once. The source material was whole blood. The receptors stem from a human donor in good health. Some clones in this sample may be carry-over from other donors' samples.

The chain employs TRBV7-9 and TRBJ2-7; 8 bases fit TRBD1. This CDR3 is built from 17 residues. Germline loops: CDR1 SEHNR, CDR2 FQNEAQ (reference sequence). The V gene end was trimmed by 5 bases and the J gene end by 2 bases; junction bases not matched to a gene: 14. The CDR3 protein is CASSSPSGTGHTYEQYF. The CDR3 DNA reads TGTGCCAGCAGCAGCCCATCCGGGACAGGCCATACCTACGAGCAGTACTTC.

This clonotype was detected only a few times. V gene TRBV6-1 combines with J gene TRBJ2-3; 7 positions agree with TRBD1. The CDR3 covers 14 residues. Germline V lookup: CDR1 MNHNS, CDR2 SASEGT. Germline trimming cut 10 bases from V and 2 bases from J; bases unmatched to any gene: 9. CDR3 amino acids: CAIRPRGTTDTQYF. The CDR3, as DNA: TGTGCCATCCGGCCCAGGGGGACCACAGATACGCAGTATTTT.

This clonotype was recorded many times. The chain is built from TRBV2 and TRBJ2-2; 11 nucleotides align to TRBD1. The germline V gene has CDR1 SNHLY and CDR2 FYNNEI. The CDR3 extends over 16 amino acids. Unmatched junction bases numbered 3, after V lost 0 bases and J lost 6 bases. The CDR3 nucleotides read TGTGCCAGCAGTGAAGCGGGGGGACAGGGGGCCGGGGAGCTGTTTTTT. It is translated as CASSEAGGQGAGELFF.

This chain connects TRBV11-2 to TRBJ2-6; TRBD1 matches 10 bases. CDR3 length equals 18 residues. In germline, CDR1 is SGHAT, CDR2 FQNNGV. The junction had 11 bases not matched to a gene; V was cut back by 7 bases and J by 2 bases. CDR3 protein: CASIPLRGQGTGANVLTF. CDR3 DNA sequence: TGTGCCAGCATCCCGCTTAGGGGACAGGGGACTGGGGCCAACGTCCTGACTTTC.